These 2 T cell receptor beta chains originate from one sample sequenced in a study of shared clonotypes between healthy human individuals. TCRdb's copy holds only in-frame clones and misses some; the assay was immunoSEQ multiplex PCR. The data show 2 million to 2.5 million clones, approximately 95% seen once. What was sequenced was naive CD4+ T cells sorted from blood. Subset indicated: CD45RA+ positively selected. These receptors came from a man in his late teens or twenties in good health.

The V call is TRBV2, the J call TRBJ1-4; TRBD1 matches 7 bases. This CDR3 has 15 amino acids. Germline V CDR1 and CDR2: SNHLY, FYNNEI. Trimming took 6 bases from V and 4 from J; bases not matched to a gene: 8. The CDR3 nucleotides are TGTGCCAGCAGCGAGCACCGGGACAGTAATGAAAAACTGTTTTTT. Protein product: CASSEHRDSNEKLFF.

V usage is TRBV6-5 and J usage is TRBJ1-5; 7 bases are shared with TRBD1. V shed 6 bases, J shed 8 bases, and the junction held 10 bases outside the gene matches. Germline V gene sequence: CDR1 MNHEY, CDR2 SVGAGI. CDR3 length: 14 amino acids. CDR3 bases: TGTGCCAGCAGCCCCGGACAGGACTTTAAGCCCCAGCATTTT. It specifies CASSPGQDFKPQHF.